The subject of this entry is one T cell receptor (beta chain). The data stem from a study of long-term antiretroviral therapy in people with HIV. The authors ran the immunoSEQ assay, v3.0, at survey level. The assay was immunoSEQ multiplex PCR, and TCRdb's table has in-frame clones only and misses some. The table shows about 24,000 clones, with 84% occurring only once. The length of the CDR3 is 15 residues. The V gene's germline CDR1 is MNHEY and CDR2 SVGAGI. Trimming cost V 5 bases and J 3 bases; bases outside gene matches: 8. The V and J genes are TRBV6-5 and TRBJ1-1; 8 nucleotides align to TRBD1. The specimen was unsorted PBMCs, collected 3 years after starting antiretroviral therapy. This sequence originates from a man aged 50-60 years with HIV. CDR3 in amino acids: CASSGQGSWDTEAFF. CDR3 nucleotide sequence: TGTGCCAGCAGTGGACAGGGTTCTTGGGACACTGAAGCTTTCTTT.